These 2 T cell receptor beta chains originate from one sample sequenced in a study of CD8+ T cells in alopecia areata. RNA, once extracted, was reverse transcribed into cDNA for use as the sequencing template. Only in-frame clones appear in the TCRdb table, and some are missing; sequencing was by immunoSEQ multiplex PCR. The sample comprises about 150,000 clones, around 87% of which are singletons, and roughly 16% rests with the top ten. The source was CD8+ T cells sorted from blood, collected at week 0. These receptor sequences come from a human donor with alopecia areata.

J is TRBJ1-5 and V is TRBV7-9, with no clear D. The germline V gene has CDR1 SEHNR and CDR2 FQNEAQ (reference sequence). This CDR3 has 16 residues. The V and J ends lost 0 bases and 3 bases respectively, with 12 bases between them. The CDR3 loop is CASSLASQGSNQPQHF. The CDR3 DNA is TGTGCCAGCAGCTTAGCCTCTCAAGGCTCCAATCAGCCCCAGCATTTT.

The rearrangement links TRBV30 to TRBJ1-3; 9 positions match TRBD1. Unmatched junction bases numbered 2, after V lost 1 base and J lost 7 bases. In germline, CDR1 is GTSNPN, CDR2 SVGIG (reference sequence). The CDR3 spans 13 residues. The CDR3 DNA follows: TGTGCCTGGAGTGGGGACAGGGACAACACCATATATTTT. Amino acid sequence: CAWSGDRDNTIYF.